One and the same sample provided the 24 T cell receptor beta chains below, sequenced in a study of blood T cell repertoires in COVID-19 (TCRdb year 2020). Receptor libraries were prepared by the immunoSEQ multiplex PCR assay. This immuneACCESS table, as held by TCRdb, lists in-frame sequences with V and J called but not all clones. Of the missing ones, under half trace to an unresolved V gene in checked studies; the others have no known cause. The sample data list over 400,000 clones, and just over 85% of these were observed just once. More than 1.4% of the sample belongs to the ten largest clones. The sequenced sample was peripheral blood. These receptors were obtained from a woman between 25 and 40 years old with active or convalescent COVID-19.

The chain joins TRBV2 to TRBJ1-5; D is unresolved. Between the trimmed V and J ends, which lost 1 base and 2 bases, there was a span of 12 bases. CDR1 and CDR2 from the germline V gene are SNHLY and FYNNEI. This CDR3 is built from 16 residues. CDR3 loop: CASSEEPGEGNQPQHF. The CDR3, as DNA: TGTGCCAGCAGTGAAGAGCCCGGGGAGGGCAATCAGCCCCAGCATTTT.

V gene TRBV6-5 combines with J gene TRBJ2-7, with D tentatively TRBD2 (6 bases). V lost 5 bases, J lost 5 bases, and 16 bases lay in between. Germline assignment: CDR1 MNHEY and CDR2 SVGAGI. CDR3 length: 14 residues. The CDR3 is CASSRDFLGDEQYF. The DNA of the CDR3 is TGTGCCAGCAGTCGGGACTTCCTCGGAGACGAGCAGTACTTC.

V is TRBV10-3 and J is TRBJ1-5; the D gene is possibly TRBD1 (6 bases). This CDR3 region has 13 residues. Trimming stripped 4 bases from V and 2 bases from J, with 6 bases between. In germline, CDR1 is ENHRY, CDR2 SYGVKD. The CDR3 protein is CAISAGGNQPQHF. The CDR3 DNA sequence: TGTGCCATCAGTGCAGGGGGCAATCAGCCCCAGCATTTT.

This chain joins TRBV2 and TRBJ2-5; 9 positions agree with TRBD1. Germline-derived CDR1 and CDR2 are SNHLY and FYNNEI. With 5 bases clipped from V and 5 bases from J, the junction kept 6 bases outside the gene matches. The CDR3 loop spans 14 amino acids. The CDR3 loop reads CASSYSGTGETQYF. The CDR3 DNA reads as TGTGCCAGCAGTTATTCCGGGACAGGGGAGACCCAGTACTTC.

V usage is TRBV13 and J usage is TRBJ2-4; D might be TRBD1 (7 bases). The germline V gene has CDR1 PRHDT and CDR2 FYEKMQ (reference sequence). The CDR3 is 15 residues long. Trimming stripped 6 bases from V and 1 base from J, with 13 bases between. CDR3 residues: CASSEAGGAKNIQYF. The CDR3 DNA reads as TGTGCCAGCAGTGAGGCAGGGGGGGCCAAAAACATTCAGTACTTC.

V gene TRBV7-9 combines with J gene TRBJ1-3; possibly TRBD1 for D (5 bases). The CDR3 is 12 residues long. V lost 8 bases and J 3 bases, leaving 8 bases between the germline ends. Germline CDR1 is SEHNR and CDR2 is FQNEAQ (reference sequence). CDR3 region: CASGQGGNTIYF. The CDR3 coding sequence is TGTGCCAGCGGGCAGGGTGGAAACACCATATATTTT.

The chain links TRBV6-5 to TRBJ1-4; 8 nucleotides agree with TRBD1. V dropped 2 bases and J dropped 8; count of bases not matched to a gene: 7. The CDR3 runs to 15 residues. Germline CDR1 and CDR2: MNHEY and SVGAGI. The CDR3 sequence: CASSYGGRGREKLFF. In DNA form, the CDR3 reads TGTGCCAGCAGTTACGGGGGCAGGGGGCGAGAAAAACTGTTTTTT.

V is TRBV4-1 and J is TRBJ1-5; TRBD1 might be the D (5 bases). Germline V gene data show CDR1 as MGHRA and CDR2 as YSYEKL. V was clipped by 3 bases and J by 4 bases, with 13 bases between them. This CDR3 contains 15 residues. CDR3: CASSQHDSDNQPQHF. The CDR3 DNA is TGCGCCAGCAGCCAGCACGACAGCGATAATCAGCCCCAGCATTTT.

In DNA form, the CDR3 reads TGTGCCAGCAGCCCCGGGGAAGGGAGGACTGAAGCTTTCTTT. As protein: CASSPGEGRTEAFF. The rearrangement links TRBV7-9 to TRBJ1-1; D is ambiguous. This CDR3 is built from 14 residues. The germline V gene encodes CDR1 SEHNR and CDR2 FQNEAQ (reference sequence). V lost 5 bases and J 5 bases, leaving 15 bases between the germline ends. Full variable domain (remainder filled in from reference TRBV7-9 and TRBJ1-1): DTGVSQNPRHKITKRGQNVTFRCDPISEHNRLYWYRQTLGQGPEFLTYFQNEAQLEKSRLLSDRFSAERPKGSFSTLEIQRTEQGDSAMYLCASSPGEGRTEAFFGQGTRLTVV.

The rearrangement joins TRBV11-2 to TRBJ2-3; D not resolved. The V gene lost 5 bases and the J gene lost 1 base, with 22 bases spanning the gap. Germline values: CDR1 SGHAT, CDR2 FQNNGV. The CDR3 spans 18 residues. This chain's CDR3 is CASSPHSPSIVGTDTQYF. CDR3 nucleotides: TGTGCCAGCAGCCCACATTCCCCTAGTATAGTGGGCACAGATACGCAGTATTTT.

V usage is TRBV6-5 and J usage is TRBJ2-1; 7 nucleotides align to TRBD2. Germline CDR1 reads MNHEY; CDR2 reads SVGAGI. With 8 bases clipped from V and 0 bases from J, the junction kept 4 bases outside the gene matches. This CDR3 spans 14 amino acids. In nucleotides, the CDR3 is TGTGCCAGCGTCGCGGGGGTCTCCTACAATGAGCAGTTCTTC. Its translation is CASVAGVSYNEQFF.

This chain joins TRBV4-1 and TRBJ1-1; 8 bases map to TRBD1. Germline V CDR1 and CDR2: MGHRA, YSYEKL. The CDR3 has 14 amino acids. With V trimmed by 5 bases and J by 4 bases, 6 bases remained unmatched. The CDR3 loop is CASSSRGQITEAFF. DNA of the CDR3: TGCGCCAGCAGCTCCAGGGGGCAGATCACTGAAGCTTTCTTT.

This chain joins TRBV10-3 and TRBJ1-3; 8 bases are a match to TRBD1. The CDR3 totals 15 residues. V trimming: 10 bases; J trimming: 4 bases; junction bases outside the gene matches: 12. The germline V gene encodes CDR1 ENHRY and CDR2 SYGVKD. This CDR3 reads CATVRGQDAGNTIYF. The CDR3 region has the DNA TGTGCCACTGTACGGGGACAGGATGCCGGAAACACCATATATTTT.

Written as DNA, the CDR3 is TGCGCCAGCAGTGAGTCTCAGCGGGATGGCTACACCTTC. As protein: CASSESQRDGYTF. The rearrangement links TRBV10-1 to TRBJ1-2; D unresolved. Germline V gives CDR1 WNHNN, CDR2 SYGVQD (reference sequence). The CDR3 is 13 amino acids. The germline V and J ends were trimmed by 0 bases and 6 bases, with 8 bases remaining between them.

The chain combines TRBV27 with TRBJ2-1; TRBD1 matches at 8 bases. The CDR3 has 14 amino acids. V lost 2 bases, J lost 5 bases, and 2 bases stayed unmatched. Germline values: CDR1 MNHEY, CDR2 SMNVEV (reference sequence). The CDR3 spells CASSLGQGNNEQFF. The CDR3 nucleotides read TGTGCCAGCAGTTTAGGACAGGGAAACAATGAGCAGTTCTTC.

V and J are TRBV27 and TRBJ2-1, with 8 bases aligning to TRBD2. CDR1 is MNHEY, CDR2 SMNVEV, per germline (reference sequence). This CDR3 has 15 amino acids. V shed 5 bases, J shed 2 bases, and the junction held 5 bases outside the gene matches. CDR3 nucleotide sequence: TGTGCCAGCAGTCCAGGGACTAGTCCCTACAATGAGCAGTTCTTC. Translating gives CASSPGTSPYNEQFF.

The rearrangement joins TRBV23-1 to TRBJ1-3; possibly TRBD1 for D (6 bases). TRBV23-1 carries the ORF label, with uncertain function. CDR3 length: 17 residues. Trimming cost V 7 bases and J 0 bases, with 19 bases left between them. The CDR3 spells CASTPGQPHDSGNTIYF. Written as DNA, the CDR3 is TGCGCCAGCACACCGGGACAACCACACGACTCTGGAAACACCATATATTTT.

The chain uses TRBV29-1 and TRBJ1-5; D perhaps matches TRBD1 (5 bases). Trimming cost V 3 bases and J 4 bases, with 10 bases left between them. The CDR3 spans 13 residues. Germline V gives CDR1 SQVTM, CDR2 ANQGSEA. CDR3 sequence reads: CSVDIGENQPQHF. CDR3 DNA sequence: TGCAGCGTTGATATAGGGGAAAATCAGCCCCAGCATTTT.

This chain's CDR3 is CASRPTGVSGGYTF. In DNA form, the CDR3 reads TGCGCCAGCAGACCGACAGGGGTTAGTGGCGGCTACACCTTC. The gene calls are TRBV4-1 and TRBJ1-2; 8 nucleotides align to TRBD1. Germline V gene data show CDR1 as MGHRA and CDR2 as YSYEKL. The CDR3 is made up of 14 amino acids. V shed 6 bases and J 8 bases; nucleotides not matched to a gene: 11.

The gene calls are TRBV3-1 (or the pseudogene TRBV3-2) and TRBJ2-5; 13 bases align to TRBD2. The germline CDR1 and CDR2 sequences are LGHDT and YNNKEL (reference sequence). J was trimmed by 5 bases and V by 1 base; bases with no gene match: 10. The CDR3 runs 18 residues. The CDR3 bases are TGTGCCAGCAGCCAAGGTATTAGGACTAGCGGGAGAGGGGAGACCCAGTACTTC. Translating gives CASSQGIRTSGRGETQYF.

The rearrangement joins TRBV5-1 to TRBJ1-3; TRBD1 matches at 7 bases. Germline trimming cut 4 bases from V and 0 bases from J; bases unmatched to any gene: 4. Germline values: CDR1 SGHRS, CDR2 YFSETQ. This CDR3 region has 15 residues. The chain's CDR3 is CASSRDSPSGNTIYF. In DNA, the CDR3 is TGCGCCAGCAGCCGGGACAGCCCCTCTGGAAACACCATATATTTT.

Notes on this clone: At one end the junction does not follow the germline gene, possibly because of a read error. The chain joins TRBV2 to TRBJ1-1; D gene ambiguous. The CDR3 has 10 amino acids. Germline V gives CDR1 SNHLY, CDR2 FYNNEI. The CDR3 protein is CASSLEVEAF. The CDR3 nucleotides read TGTGCCAGCAGCCTGGAGGTTGAGGCTTTC.

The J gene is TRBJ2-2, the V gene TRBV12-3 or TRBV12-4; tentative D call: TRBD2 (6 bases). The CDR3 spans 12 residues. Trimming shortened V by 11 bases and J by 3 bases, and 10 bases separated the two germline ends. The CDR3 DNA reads TGTGCCGGACTAAGGGACACCGGGGAGCTGTTTTTT. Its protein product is CAGLRDTGELFF.

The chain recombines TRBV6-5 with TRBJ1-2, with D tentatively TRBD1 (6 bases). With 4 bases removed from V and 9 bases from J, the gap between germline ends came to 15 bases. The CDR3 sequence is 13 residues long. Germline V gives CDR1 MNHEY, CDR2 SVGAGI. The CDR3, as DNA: TGTGCCAGCAGTTCACTGCCTCAGGGGAGCTACACCTTC. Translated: CASSSLPQGSYTF.